The table lists the clone carrying this T cell receptor (beta chain) with a count of one. These data belong to a study of blood T cell repertoires in COVID-19. Assay: immunoSEQ multiplex PCR; the TCRdb copy retains only in-frame clones and omits some. The data contain 200,000 to 250,000 clones, about 86% of them singletons. Sequencing was performed on PBMCs or T cells enriched from blood (not recorded which). The receptor's source is a woman aged 40 to 50 with acute COVID-19.

CDR3: CASSPRTGATEAFF. The CDR3 DNA follows: TGTGCCAGCAGCCCAAGGACAGGGGCCACTGAAGCTTTCTTT. The genes are TRBV9 and TRBJ1-1; 9 nucleotides agree with TRBD1. Unmatched junction bases numbered 5, after V lost 4 bases and J lost 4 bases. Germline lookup yields CDR1 SGDLS and CDR2 YYNGEE. The CDR3 consists of 14 residues.